This T cell receptor beta chain was found in a study of cytomegalovirus exposure and HLA in healthy donors (dated by TCRdb to 2016 to 2017). Some background on the complete study: In an earlier analysis of 550 to 750 of the donors, about 270 Gb of sequence data and 90 million to 130 million unique TCR beta sequences from approximately 180 million T cells were reported. HLA typing included class I and class II loci at four-digit resolution. All discovery cohort repertoires had been generated using a single sequencing platform. In the later analysis, no new phenotypic data were used to find candidate immune exposures; instead, reliance was placed on TCR beta sequences and their occurrence across donors. The aim of the study was to test whether cataloging public T cell receptors could identify signatures of past pathogen exposure. Among around 400 genotyped donors of the cohort, an average of about 240,000 unique TCR beta nucleotide sequences were sequenced per donor, 15% to 20% of them non-productive. The study combined high-throughput TCR immunosequencing, statistical association of individual TCRs with disease status, and machine learning to predict cytomegalovirus infection status. Because of strong linkage in the cohort, four to six DR-DQ haplotypes were treated as single units for association and clustering. In a later analysis, previously published TCR beta repertoires from several hundred donors were re-analyzed and high-resolution HLA genotyping was added so that TCR occurrence patterns could be studied. The number of typed donors differed by locus: about 629-630 for A, B, C, DRB1 and DQB1; approximately 520 for DQA1; fewer than 610 for DPA1; and roughly 490 for DPB1. The study profiled the T cell repertoires of hundreds of subjects by immunosequencing and related them to cytomegalovirus serostatus. Of the roughly 400 genotyped donors, approximately 82% fell in the genetic ancestry cluster associated with self-reported Caucasian donors. To decide whether each TCR beta V gene segment behaved as functional or pseudogenic, an earlier analysis of fewer than 750 of the donors relied on high-throughput TCR beta sequencing. Donor age, sex, ethnicity and CMV serostatus were collected together with the repertoire data. About 280 gigabases of sequencing data and approximately 93 million unique TCR sequences were included in an early release covering under 650 HLA-typed donors. A separate validation cohort of approximately 120 different subjects was used in addition to the roughly 670-subject first cohort. In a later genetic analysis, genome-wide SNP genotypes for about 60% of the 666 donors were used, and that subset was treated as a discovery cohort. General findings and caveats noted by the study authors: In a later genetic analysis, a missense DCLRE1C variant was associated with V-gene and J-gene trimming of TCR beta chains, and the association was replicated in an independent cohort. A group of highly shared sequence variants was considered likely to be a technical artifact of the sequencing pipeline. A later analysis found that TCR association rates varied across HLA loci, with DRB1 alleles showing the most associated TCRs and HLA-C alleles the fewest. The cohort was sequenced for TCR beta chains only, and without alpha or paired-chain data the features that could be detected were limited. Immune exposure information for the cohort was limited to CMV serostatus. When HLA alleles, especially DR and DQ, strongly co-occurred, attributing TCR associations to individual alleles was difficult. In both the original and validation cohorts, the classifier was reported to diagnose cytomegalovirus status with high specificity and sensitivity. In a later analysis, HLA-associated TCR beta chains were found to be more clonally expanded and to have lower generation probabilities than equally common non-associated chains. In a later analysis, most CMV-associated TCR beta chains were found to appear HLA-restricted, with HLA associations seemingly driven largely by CMV exposure. Compared with the roughly 710-donor mean, donors in an Asian-associated ancestry cluster had fewer N-insertions in productive TCRs, according to a later genetic analysis. A later analysis reported that several top co-occurrence clusters appeared linked to parvovirus B19, influenza, CMV and Epstein-Barr virus. Correlated functional status among segregating V segments might reflect linkage disequilibrium, but an unknown experimental factor could not be ruled out. Because some donors lacked HLA typing at each locus, the association tests relied only on the typed subset. The authors suggested that the approach could potentially be generalized to other disease states and immunological phenotypes. Sequencing depth was assumed to be roughly uniform across donors in the presence/absence analyses, though that assumption may not hold. Because the 87-base-pair reads could not distinguish some IMGT-functional V segments, including TRBV6-2 and TRBV6-3, those segments were excluded. In an earlier analysis of about 540 of the donors, most TCR beta V segments were observed in productive rearrangements about 90% or about 30% of the time, broadly matching IMGT annotations. Across donors, most TCR sequences were observed very rarely, whereas some public TCRs were present in many individuals. In vitro tests confirmed that a few of the cytomegalovirus-associated TCR beta chains recognize cytomegalovirus antigens. The study gave a list of 150 to 200 TCR beta chains associated with cytomegalovirus. Because counts were too low, about 18 rarely observed V segments, including chromosome 9 orphons, were left out of the earlier analysis of roughly 600 of the donors. Specific HLA alleles were associated with about 17,000 TCR beta sequences at a false discovery rate of 0.05 in a later analysis. A further reported finding was that TCR beta sequences accurately predicted the HLA-A and HLA-B alleles for most subjects in the first cohort.

The library came from the immunoSEQ multiplex PCR assay. For the multiplex PCR, a mixture combining 60 forward primers for TCR Vbeta segments and 13 reverse primers for TCR Jbeta segments was used. The CDR3 region of rearranged TCR beta genes was amplified from genomic DNA by a multiplex PCR assay. The amplified TCR beta libraries were sequenced on the Illumina HiSeq System as 87-base-pair reads. From the authors' description of their analysis: Across the 600 to 700 repertoires, a later analysis counted around 80 million unique TCR beta chains, around 11 million of which were shared by at least two donors. A nearest-neighbor algorithm error-corrected the raw reads and collapsed the reads into unique sequences, merging closely related sequences to remove PCR and sequencing errors. Alignment of CDR3 sequences to IMGT reference sequences was used to assign V, D and J gene segments. For a sequence to be retained, a match of at least six nucleotides was required to both a V gene segment and a J gene segment. A rearrangement counted as productive if the CDR3 had no stop codons and remained in frame with V and J, and every other rearrangement counted as non-productive. Following IMGT convention, CDR3 was defined as the stretch from the second conserved V-encoded cysteine to the conserved J-encoded phenylalanine. Sequences without an unambiguous match to a single V gene segment were excluded from the earlier analysis of about 600 of the donors. An earlier analysis of around 600 of the donors classified V segments as functional when productive rearrangements were above 56.7% and as segregating when the standard deviation between donors was above 5%. A statistical classification framework was developed to diagnose cytomegalovirus status using the catalog of TCR beta chain sequences. A later analysis assigned V and J genes by comparing TCR nucleotide sequences with IMGT/GENE-DB human TR gene sequences. A later analysis assigned CDR3 sequences and most-parsimonious VDJ recombination scenarios with the TCRdist pipeline. In a later analysis, each TCR beta chain was defined by its CDR3 amino acid sequence together with its V-gene family, and reads without a unique V-gene family were excluded. As a way to deal with suspected cross-contamination and a sequencing artifact, a later analysis dropped hundreds of nucleotide sequences that were highly shared and had low generation probability. In a later analysis, a clonal expansion index for each public chain was calculated from normalized within-repertoire ranks of inferred template counts. In a later analysis, generation probabilities were computed using a VDJ recombination model fitted to out-of-frame rearrangements, and the results were checked against IGoR. In a later analysis, hypergeometric tests were used to score TCR-TCR, TCR-HLA and TCR-CMV co-occurrence, with a repertoire-size bias correction applied to TCR pairs. False discovery rates were estimated in a later analysis by permuting HLA or CMV assignments 20 times. In a later analysis, co-occurring TCRs were grouped with DBSCAN, and TCRdist sequence similarity was added when clustering was performed within HLA-allele-positive subsets. For co-occurrence clustering, repertoires with fewer than 30,000 or more than 120,000 public chains were excluded, along with about five repertoires with anomalous nucleotide sharing. TCRdb took this table from immuneACCESS and kept in-frame rearrangements with V and J called. Such tables lack part of the clones; where checked against another copy, unresolved V genes explain under half of the gap, and the rest is unexplained. That table is the source of V, J and clone size, and D and trimming were worked out from the DNA. This sample comprises tens of thousands of clones, around 74% of them detected only once. The ten most abundant clones make up 10% of the sample.

The cohort comprised around 690 healthy bone marrow donors. Cohort members were all nominally healthy when sampled, although unrecorded immune exposures were likely present. The donor tested CMV seropositive, placing the donor among the roughly 300 seropositive members of the cohort. Each donor provided a peripheral blood sample, and peripheral blood mononuclear cells were used for TCR beta sequencing. Genomic DNA extraction from the blood cell samples was performed with the Qiagen DNeasy Blood Extraction Kit. As to this clone: Its antigen specificity is not known. Compared with germline, one end of the junction differs, possibly owing to a read error.

There are 17 amino acids in the CDR3, from cysteine to phenylalanine inclusive. Only CDR3 DNA remains: 51 bases, in frame from the first base. Sequences SEHNR (CDR1) and FQNEAQ (CDR2) are obtained from the germline V gene (reference sequence). The rearrangement joined TRBV7-9 to TRBJ1-1, and perhaps TRBD1 as D gene, on 6 matching bases. The sequenced sample was PBMCs. The clonotype originates from a man aged 25-45 years in good health and CMV-seropositive. The encoded CDR3 is CSSSLIVGDTTYAEAFF. The DNA reads as follows: TGTTCCAGCAGCTTAATAGTGGGGGACACTACCTACGCGGAAGCTTTCTTT.